This T cell receptor (beta chain) derives from a study of beta chain features in type 1 diabetes. Study in general: The examined sorted cells totaled fewer than 110,000,000 across samples.

Overall study results and limits: For patients, the naive, central memory and Treg TCRB repertoires appeared more alike than for healthy donors. People with Type 1 diabetes carried modestly yet significantly shorter TCRB CDR3s in all four CD4+ subsets.

The whole isolated RNA underwent reverse transcription, so sequencing captured expressed TCRB transcripts. Sequencing of naive, central memory and regulatory T cell samples gave an average of approximately 3.5 million reads. Repertoires were generated with immunoSEQ multiplex PCR, while TCRdb's copy carries only in-frame clones and drops some. Among around 500,000 clones listed, 10% to 12% were seen once. This clone has only a few counts. Its antigen is still unknown. The specimen sequenced was naive CD4+ T cells from blood. The sequence came from a woman between 18 and 30 years old in good health.

The CDR3 loop is CASSRRQGAGYNEQFF. The CDR3 nucleotides are TGCGCCAGCAGCCGAAGACAGGGGGCGGGGTACAATGAGCAGTTCTTC. V gene TRBV4-3 combines with J gene TRBJ2-1, with 10 bases fitting TRBD1. CDR1 LGHNA and CDR2 YSLEER come from the germline V gene. CDR3 length: 16 amino acids. Trimming took 4 bases from V and 4 from J; bases not matched to a gene: 7.